A single sample gave rise to the 8 T cell receptor beta chains below, sequenced in a study of OX40 agonist ivuxolimab in advanced cancers. Profiling relied on immunoSEQ multiplex PCR, and the TCRdb table lists in-frame clones only, not all of them. The table shows 70,000 to 95,000 clones, with 85% to 95% occurring only once. The specimen was CD4+ or CD8+ T cells sorted from blood, collected in a trial of the OX40 agonist ivuxolimab. The source of these receptors is an adult with an advanced solid tumor such as melanoma, head and neck, liver or kidney cancer.

The J gene is TRBJ1-1, the V gene TRBV7-8; the D gene is possibly TRBD1 (5 bases). The V and J ends lost 2 bases and 2 bases respectively, with 15 bases between them. The CDR3 is 16 residues long. Germline V CDR1 and CDR2: SGHVS, FQNEAQ. This CDR3 is CASSLNLGAANTEAFF. CDR3 DNA: TGTGCCAGCAGCTTAAACCTCGGGGCCGCCAACACTGAAGCTTTCTTT.

This rearrangement joins TRBV6-1 to TRBJ2-5, with D possibly TRBD2 on 6 matching bases. V dropped 4 bases and J dropped 4 bases, with 13 bases sitting between them. In germline, CDR1 is MNHNS, CDR2 SASEGT. The CDR3 length is 14 residues. The chain's CDR3 is CASSGSGPRETQYF. The CDR3 DNA sequence: TGTGCCAGCAGTGGAAGCGGGCCCCGAGAGACCCAGTACTTC.

The V and J genes are TRBV19 and TRBJ2-1; 8 bases are a match to TRBD1. The CDR3 extends over 16 amino acids. Germline CDR1 is LNHDA and CDR2 is SQIVND (reference sequence). V trimming: 4 bases; J trimming: 9 bases; junction bases outside the gene matches: 14. The CDR3 loop is CASSTNRDRSLSEQFF. The CDR3, as DNA: TGTGCCAGTAGTACCAACCGGGACAGGTCTTTAAGTGAGCAGTTCTTC.

This chain joins TRBV4-2 and TRBJ2-5, with D uncertain. The CDR3 spans 15 residues. V lost 0 bases and J 5 bases, leaving 13 bases between the germline ends. Looked up from germline, CDR1 is LGHNA and CDR2 is YNFKEQ. CDR3 region: CASSQDWNIRETQYF. The CDR3 nucleotides are TGTGCCAGCAGCCAAGACTGGAACATTCGGGAGACCCAGTACTTC.

The chain joins TRBV6-5 to TRBJ2-1; perhaps TRBD2 as D (6 bases). There are 12 residues in the CDR3. Trimming removed 6 bases at V and 7 bases at J, with 10 bases between. Germline V gene lookup returns CDR1 MNHEY and CDR2 SVGAGI. The CDR3 nucleotides read TGTGCCAGCAGCCCGACTAGTAATGAGCAGTTCTTC. It specifies CASSPTSNEQFF.

The sample holds one count of this clone. This rearrangement joins TRBV11-3 to TRBJ1-1, with D maybe TRBD1 (5 bases). The germline gives CDR1 SGHNT, CDR2 YENEEA. The CDR3 contains 14 residues. Trimming took off 0 bases at V and 7 bases at J, with 12 bases between the two ends. CDR3 amino acids: CASSLDRGGVEAFF. Here the CDR3 DNA reads TGTGCCAGCAGCTTAGACCGGGGCGGGGTTGAAGCTTTCTTT.

The chain joins TRBV6-5 to TRBJ2-3; D is possibly TRBD2 (5 bases). The CDR3 is made up of 14 amino acids. V was pared by 2 bases and J by 9 bases, with 15 bases between. Germline loops: CDR1 MNHEY, CDR2 SVGAGI. Written as DNA, the CDR3 is TGTGCCAGCAGTTACCCCACGGGAATCCAGACGCAGTATTTT. Amino acids: CASSYPTGIQTQYF.

A single count supports this clone. One end of the junction varies from germline; a read error may be responsible. The V gene is TRBV2, the J gene TRBJ2-5, with 8 bases that match TRBD2. Germline V gene sequence: CDR1 SNHLY, CDR2 FYNNEI. The CDR3 is 14 amino acids. The CDR3 DNA follows: TGTGCGAGCAAGCCGGAGCGGGAGAGAGAGACCCAGTACTTC. It specifies CASKPERERETQYF. The entire variable domain, with the rest obtained from reference TRBV2 and TRBJ2-5, is as follows: EPEVTQTPSHQVTQMGQEVILRCVPISNHLYFYWYRQILGQKVEFLVSFYNNEISEKSEIFDDQFSVERPDGSNFTLKIRSTKLEDSAMYFCASKPERERETQYFGPGTRLLVL.